The 8 T cell receptor beta chains below come from one sample, sequenced in a study of cytomegalovirus exposure and HLA in healthy donors. Use of 60 Vbeta and 13 Jbeta primers characterized the PCR. Here immunoSEQ multiplex PCR was the method, and the copy in TCRdb shows in-frame clones only, minus some. The sample lists approximately 190,000 clones; about 86% were seen once. The sample was PBMCs. The origin of the receptors is a man in his forties or fifties in good health and CMV-seropositive.

This chain joins TRBV25-1 and TRBJ2-7; D might be TRBD2 (6 bases). Germline values: CDR1 MGHDK, CDR2 SYGVNS. CDR3 size: 14 residues. The V and J ends lost 5 bases and 2 bases respectively, with 13 bases between them. CDR3 in amino acids: CASSPRDFAYEQYF. The CDR3 DNA is TGTGCCAGCAGTCCCCGGGACTTCGCCTACGAGCAGTACTTC.

The chain has TRBV28 and TRBJ1-1; 7 bases are shared with TRBD1. The CDR3 contains 14 residues. With 5 bases clipped from V and 0 bases from J, the junction kept 3 bases outside the gene matches. CDR1 is MDHEN, CDR2 SYDVKM, per germline. DNA for the CDR3: TGTGCCAGCAGTCCAGGGGGTTTGAACACTGAAGCTTTCTTT. It encodes CASSPGGLNTEAFF.

This chain uses TRBV5-1 with TRBJ2-1; possibly TRBD2 for D (5 bases). The length of the CDR3 is 13 residues. The V gene lost 8 bases and the J gene lost 1 base, with 10 bases spanning the gap. Germline V gene sequence: CDR1 SGHRS, CDR2 YFSETQ. The CDR3 sequence is CASSGGSYNEQFF. In nucleotides, the CDR3 is TGCGCCAGTTCCGGCGGGTCCTACAATGAGCAGTTCTTC.

This clone was counted a single time. CDR3 in DNA: TGTGCCAGTAGTCTCGGTAATGAAAAACTGTTTTTT. This sequence encodes CASSLGNEKLFF. The chain joins TRBV19 to TRBJ1-4, with D uncertain. Trimming pared 5 bases from V and 4 bases from J, leaving 5 bases between. CDR3 size: 12 residues. Germline lookup yields CDR1 LNHDA and CDR2 SQIVND (reference sequence).

The chain combines TRBV2 with TRBJ2-5; 12 bases agree with TRBD2. TRBJ2-7 explains the end of the DNA better; the J call may be wrong. Germline V gene data show CDR1 as SNHLY and CDR2 as FYNNEI. The CDR3 contains 15 residues. CDR3 protein: CASSGRASGRAEQYF. In DNA form, the CDR3 reads TGTGCCAGCAGTGGACGGGCTAGCGGGAGGGCCGAGCAGTACTTC.

V gene TRBV7-6 combines with J gene TRBJ2-6; TRBD2 aligns across 8 bases. The CDR3 is made up of 15 amino acids. Germline CDR1 and CDR2: SGHVS and FNYEAQ. The V gene end was trimmed by 5 bases and the J gene end by 2 bases; junction bases not matched to a gene: 2. CDR3 loop: CASSPTSAGANVLTF. CDR3 sequence (DNA): TGTGCCAGCAGCCCGACTAGCGCTGGGGCCAACGTCCTGACTTTC.

This clone was seen a handful of times. This chain connects TRBV7-2 to TRBJ2-2; D is possibly TRBD1 (5 bases). The length of the CDR3 is 14 residues. V lost 5 bases and J lost 4, with 11 bases in between. The V gene's germline CDR1 is SGHTA and CDR2 FQGNSA. CDR3 loop: CASSLWGPTGELFF. The CDR3 DNA reads as TGTGCCAGCAGCCTTTGGGGCCCCACCGGGGAGCTGTTTTTT.

The chain is built from TRBV27 and TRBJ2-1; 7 positions match TRBD2. Germline CDR1 is MNHEY and CDR2 is SMNVEV (reference sequence). This CDR3 region has 13 residues. The trim removed 9 bases at V and 4 bases at J, leaving 6 bases unmatched. Here the CDR3 DNA reads TGTGCCAGTGGGACTACCCGATACAATGAGCAGTTCTTC. As protein: CASGTTRYNEQFF.